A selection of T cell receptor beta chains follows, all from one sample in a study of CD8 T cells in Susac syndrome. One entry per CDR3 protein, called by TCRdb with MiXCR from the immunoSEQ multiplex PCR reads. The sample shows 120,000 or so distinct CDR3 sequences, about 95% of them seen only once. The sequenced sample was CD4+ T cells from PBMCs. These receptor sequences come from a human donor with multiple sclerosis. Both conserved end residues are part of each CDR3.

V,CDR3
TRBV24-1,CATSLSGGPTDTQYF
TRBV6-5,CASSLGPRGEKLFF
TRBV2,CASSLVQTSGGQGEQFF
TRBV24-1,CATGKTGGREGYTF
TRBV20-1,CSAWGRGETQYF
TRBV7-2,CASSLTRDQPQHF
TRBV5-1,CASSLGESTGELFF
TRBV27,CASRLGLFSGANVLTF
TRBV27,CASSSLFTGDYEQYF
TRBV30,CAWSDRGNQPQHF
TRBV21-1,CASSSRGGEGTEAFF
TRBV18,CASSPLQAVGFNYGYTF
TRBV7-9,CASSLALGNTEAFF
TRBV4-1,CASSQDPVSPSYGYTF
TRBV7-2,CASSSGRTDLYEQYF
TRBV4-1,CASSQEPAMNTEAFF
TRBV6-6,CASRWDWNTGELFF
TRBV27,CASSLSKWGLTNSPLHF
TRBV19,CASSMGHQTDTQYF
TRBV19,CASSLGLETDTQYF
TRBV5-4,CASSSRTTDTQYF
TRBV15,CATSRDEGGLPQHF
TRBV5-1,CASRRTGDSNTEAFF
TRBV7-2,CASSFRTGGADTQYF
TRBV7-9,CASTNGLAGTYEQYF
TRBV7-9,CASSLGVRGGNQPQHF
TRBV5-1,CASQLRSGGPDTQYF
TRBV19,CASSIQLNYGYTF
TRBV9,CASSTAPPTDTQYF
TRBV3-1,CASSRDSNMNTEAFF
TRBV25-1,CASSDREYGELFF
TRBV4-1,CASSQEGSATSGNTIYF